These 9 T cell receptor beta chains share one sample of origin, sequenced in a study of OX40 agonist ivuxolimab in advanced cancers. The protocol was immunoSEQ multiplex PCR, while the TCRdb copy is restricted to in-frame clones and leaves out a portion. The repertoire holds tens of thousands of clones, with roughly 87% as singletons. The sequencing used CD4+ or CD8+ T cells sorted from blood, collected in a trial of the OX40 agonist ivuxolimab. Receptors originate from an adult with an advanced solid tumor such as melanoma, head and neck, liver or kidney cancer.

The CDR3 DNA is TGTGCCAGCAGGGACTGGGACGCAAAGCAGTTCTTC. Its protein is CASRDWDAKQFF. The chain recombines TRBV6-1 with TRBJ2-1, with D perhaps given as TRBD1 or TRBD2 (5 bases each). The length of the CDR3 is 12 residues. V gave up 6 bases and J gave up 11 bases, with 14 bases separating them. Per germline, CDR1 MNHNS and CDR2 SASEGT.

The V and J genes are TRBV6-6 and TRBJ2-7; weak D call: TRBD1 (5 bases). Germline values: CDR1 MNHNY, CDR2 SVGAGI (reference sequence). With 5 bases removed from V and 2 bases from J, the gap between germline ends came to 16 bases. The length of the CDR3 is 15 residues. The CDR3 here is CASSPQTVPTYEQYF. The CDR3 region has the DNA TGTGCCAGCAGTCCCCAGACAGTTCCGACCTACGAGCAGTACTTC.

The genes are TRBV7-2 and TRBJ2-5, with D unclear. This CDR3 spans 13 amino acids. Germline loops: CDR1 SGHTA, CDR2 FQGNSA. The germline V and J ends were trimmed by 1 base and 1 base, with 4 bases remaining between them. CDR3 loop: CASSLVPQETQYF. The CDR3 DNA follows: TGTGCCAGCAGCTTAGTTCCCCAAGAGACCCAGTACTTC.

The J gene is TRBJ2-1, the V gene TRBV11-2; 8 nucleotides line up with TRBD2. CDR3 size: 14 residues. CDR1 is SGHAT, CDR2 FQNNGV, per germline. The junction had 10 bases not matched to a gene; V was cut back by 6 bases and J by 9 bases. The CDR3 loop reads CASSSPSGSPEQFF. CDR3 DNA sequence: TGTGCCAGCAGTTCACCCAGCGGGAGTCCTGAGCAGTTCTTC.

The CDR3 loop is CASSLNRPADTQYF. DNA of the CDR3: TGCGCCAGCAGCTTAAACAGGCCAGCAGATACGCAGTATTTT. The V call is TRBV5-1, the J call TRBJ2-3; D might be TRBD1 (5 bases). This CDR3 region has 14 residues. Germline V lookup: CDR1 SGHRS, CDR2 YFSETQ. Trimming cost V 2 bases and J 4 bases, with 11 bases left between them.

The CDR3 loop reads CASSLRHGKFQPQHF. The CDR3 nucleotides read TGTGCCAGCAGTTTACGTCACGGGAAGTTTCAGCCCCAGCATTTT. The chain employs TRBV28 and TRBJ1-5; no reliable D call. CDR3 length: 15 amino acids. The V gene lost 2 bases and the J gene lost 6 bases, with 14 bases spanning the gap. The germline gives CDR1 MDHEN, CDR2 SYDVKM.

DNA for the CDR3: TGTGCCAGCAGCTTAACCCGGAGAGGGTGGAGCTCCTACGAGCAGTACTTC. Translated: CASSLTRRGWSSYEQYF. This chain connects TRBV11-2 to TRBJ2-7, with D tentatively TRBD2 (5 bases). The V gene lost 2 bases and the J gene lost 0 bases, with 17 bases spanning the gap. Germline assignment: CDR1 SGHAT and CDR2 FQNNGV. CDR3 length: 17 amino acids.

V gene TRBV28 combines with J gene TRBJ1-2, with a weak D call TRBD1 (6 bases). V shed 6 bases and J shed 7 bases, with 18 bases lying between them. There are 14 residues in the CDR3. Germline-derived CDR1 and CDR2 are MDHEN and SYDVKM. CDR3 coding DNA: TGTGCCAGCAGCCGGACAGTCCTTCAGGGTGGCTACACCTTC. Residues: CASSRTVLQGGYTF.

This clone was seen only once. The chain employs TRBV9 and TRBJ2-3; no clear D. Germline V CDR1 and CDR2: SGDLS, YYNGEE. This CDR3 has 14 amino acids. V lost 3 bases to trimming and J lost 3 bases, with 11 bases between them. The CDR3 nucleotides are TGTGCCAGCAGCGCCCCCCCCGGGACAGATACGCAGTATTTT. It encodes CASSAPPGTDTQYF.